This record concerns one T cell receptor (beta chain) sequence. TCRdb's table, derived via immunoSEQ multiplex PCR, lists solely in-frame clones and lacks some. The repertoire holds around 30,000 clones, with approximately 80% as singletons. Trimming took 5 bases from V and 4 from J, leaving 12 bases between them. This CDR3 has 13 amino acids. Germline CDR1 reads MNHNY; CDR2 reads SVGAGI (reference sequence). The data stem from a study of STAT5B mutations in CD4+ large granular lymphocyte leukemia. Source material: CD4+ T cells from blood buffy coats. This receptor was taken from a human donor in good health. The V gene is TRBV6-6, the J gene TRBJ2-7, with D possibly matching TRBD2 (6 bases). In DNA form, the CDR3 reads TGTGCCAGCAGTAGCGGGTGGGGATACGAGCAGTACTTC. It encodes CASSSGWGYEQYF.